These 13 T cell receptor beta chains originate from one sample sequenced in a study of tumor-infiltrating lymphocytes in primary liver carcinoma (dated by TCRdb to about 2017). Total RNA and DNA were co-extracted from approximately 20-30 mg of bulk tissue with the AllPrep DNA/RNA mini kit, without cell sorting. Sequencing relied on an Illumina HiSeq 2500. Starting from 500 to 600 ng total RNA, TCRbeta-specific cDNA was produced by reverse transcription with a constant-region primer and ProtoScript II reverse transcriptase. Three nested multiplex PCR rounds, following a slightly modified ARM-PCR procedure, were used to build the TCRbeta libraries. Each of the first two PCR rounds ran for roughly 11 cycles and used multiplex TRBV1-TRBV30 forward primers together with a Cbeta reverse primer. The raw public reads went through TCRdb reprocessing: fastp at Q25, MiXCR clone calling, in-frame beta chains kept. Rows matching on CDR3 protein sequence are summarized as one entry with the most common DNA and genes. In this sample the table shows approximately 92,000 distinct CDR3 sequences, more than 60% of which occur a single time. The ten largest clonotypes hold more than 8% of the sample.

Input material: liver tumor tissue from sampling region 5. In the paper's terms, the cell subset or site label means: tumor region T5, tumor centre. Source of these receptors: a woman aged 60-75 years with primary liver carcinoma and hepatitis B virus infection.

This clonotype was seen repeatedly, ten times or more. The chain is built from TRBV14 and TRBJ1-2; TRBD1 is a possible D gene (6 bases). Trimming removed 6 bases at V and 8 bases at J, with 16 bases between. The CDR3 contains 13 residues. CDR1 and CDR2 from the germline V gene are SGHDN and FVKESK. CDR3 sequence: CASRPQGRGGYTF. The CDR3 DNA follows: TGTGCCAGCAGACCCCAGGGGCGAGGCGGCTACACCTTC.

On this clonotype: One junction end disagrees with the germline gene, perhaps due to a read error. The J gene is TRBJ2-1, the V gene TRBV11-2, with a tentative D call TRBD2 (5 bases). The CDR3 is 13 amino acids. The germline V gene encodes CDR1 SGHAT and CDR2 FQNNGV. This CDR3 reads CASSSGIYNDQFF. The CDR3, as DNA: TGTGCCAGCAGCTCGGGAATTTACAATGACCAGTTCTTC.

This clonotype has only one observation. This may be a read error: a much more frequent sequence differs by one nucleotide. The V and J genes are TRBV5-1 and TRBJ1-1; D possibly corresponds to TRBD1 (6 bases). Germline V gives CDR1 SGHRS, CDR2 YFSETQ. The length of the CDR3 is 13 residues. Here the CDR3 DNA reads TGCGCCAGCGGCTTACAGGGGAACACTGAAGCTTTCTTT. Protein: CASGLQGNTEAFF.

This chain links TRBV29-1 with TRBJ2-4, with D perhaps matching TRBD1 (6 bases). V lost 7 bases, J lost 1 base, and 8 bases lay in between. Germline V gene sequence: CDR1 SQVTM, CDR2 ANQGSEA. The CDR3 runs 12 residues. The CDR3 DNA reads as TGCAGCGCCGGACAGGCCAAAAACATTCAGTACTTC. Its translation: CSAGQAKNIQYF.

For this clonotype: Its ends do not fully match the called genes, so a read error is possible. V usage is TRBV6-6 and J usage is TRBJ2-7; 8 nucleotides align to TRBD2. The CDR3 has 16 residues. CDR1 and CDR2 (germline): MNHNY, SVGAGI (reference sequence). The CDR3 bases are TGTGCCAGCAGTTACTCCGGGACTAGTGTCACCTACGAGCAGTATTTC. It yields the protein CASSYSGTSVTYEQYF.

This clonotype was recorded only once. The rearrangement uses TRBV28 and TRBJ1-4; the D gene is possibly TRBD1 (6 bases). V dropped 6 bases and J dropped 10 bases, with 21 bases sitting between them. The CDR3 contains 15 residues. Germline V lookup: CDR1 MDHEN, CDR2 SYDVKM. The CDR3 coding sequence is TGTGCCAGCAGCTCCCGTGGACAGTGGGATGTAAAACTGTTTTTT. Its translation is CASSSRGQWDVKLFF.

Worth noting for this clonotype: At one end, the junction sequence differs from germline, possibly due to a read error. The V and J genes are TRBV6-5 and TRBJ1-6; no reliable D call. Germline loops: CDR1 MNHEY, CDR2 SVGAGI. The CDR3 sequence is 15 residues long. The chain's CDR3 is CASSLIGIGNSPLHF. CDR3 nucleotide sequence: TGTGCTAGCAGTCTTATCGGGATAGGGAATTCACCCCTCCACTTT.

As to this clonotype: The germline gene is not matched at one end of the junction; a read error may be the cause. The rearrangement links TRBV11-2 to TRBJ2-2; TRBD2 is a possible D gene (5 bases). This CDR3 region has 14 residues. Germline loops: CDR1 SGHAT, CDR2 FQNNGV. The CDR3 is CASSQRLNTGEPFF. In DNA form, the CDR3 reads TGCGCCAGTAGCCAAAGACTTAACACCGGGGAGCCGTTTTTT.

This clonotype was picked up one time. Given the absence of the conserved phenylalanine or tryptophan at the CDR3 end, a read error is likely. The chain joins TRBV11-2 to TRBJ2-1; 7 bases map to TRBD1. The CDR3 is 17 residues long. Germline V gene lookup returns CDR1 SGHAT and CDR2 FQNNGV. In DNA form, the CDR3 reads TGTGCCAGCAGCTTACGACCGGGACAGAGATTTTACAGTGAGCAGTTCATC. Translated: CASSLRPGQRFYSEQFI.

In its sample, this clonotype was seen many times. The CDR3 loop is CASRPGLAGGNTGELFF. The CDR3 DNA sequence: TGTGCCAGCAGACCGGGACTAGCGGGAGGGAACACCGGGGAGCTGTTTTTT. The chain employs TRBV12-3 or TRBV12-4 and TRBJ2-2; TRBD2 agrees at 15 bases. There are 17 residues in the CDR3. V lost 6 bases, J lost 1 base, and 3 bases stayed unmatched.

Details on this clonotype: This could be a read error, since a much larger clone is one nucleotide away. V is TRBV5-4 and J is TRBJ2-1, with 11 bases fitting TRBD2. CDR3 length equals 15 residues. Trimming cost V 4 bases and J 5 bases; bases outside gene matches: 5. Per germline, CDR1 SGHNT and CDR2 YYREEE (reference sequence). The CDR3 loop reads CASSVRLAGNNEQFF. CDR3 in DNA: TGTGCCAGCAGCGTCAGACTAGCGGGGAACAATGAGCAGTTCTTC.

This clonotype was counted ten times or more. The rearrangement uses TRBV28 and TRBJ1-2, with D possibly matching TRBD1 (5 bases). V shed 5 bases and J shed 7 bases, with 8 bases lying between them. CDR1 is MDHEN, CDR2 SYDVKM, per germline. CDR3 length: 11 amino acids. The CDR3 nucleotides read TGTGCCAGCAGTACGGGGACTGGCTACACCTTC. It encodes CASSTGTGYTF.

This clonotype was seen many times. The CDR3 DNA follows: TGTGCCAGCAGGAGAGAGGGGGAAACTTCACCCCTCCACTTT. This encodes CASRREGETSPLHF. The chain joins TRBV7-9 to TRBJ1-6; D perhaps matches TRBD1 (6 bases). The CDR3 extends over 14 amino acids. Germline loops: CDR1 SEHNR, CDR2 FQNEAQ (reference sequence). V lost 6 bases and J lost 9, with 15 bases in between. The whole variable domain, filled in from reference TRBV7-9 and TRBJ1-6, reads DTGVSQNPRHKITKRGQNVTFRCDPISEHNRLYWYRQTLGQGPEFLTYFQNEAQLEKSRLLSDRFSAERPKGSFSTLEIQRTEQGDSAMYLCASRREGETSPLHFGNGTRLTVT.